This T cell receptor (beta chain) was identified in a study of T-cell memory formation after mild COVID-19. General observations from the study: Some responding clones appeared in pre-infection memory, suggesting cross-reactive memory joined. Balance between CD4 and CD8 was seen in clones contracting day 15 to 85, and a CD4+ lean was seen in later expanders.

5'RACE primed from the constant segment yielded TCR alpha and TCR beta cDNA libraries bearing sample barcodes and UMIs. TCRdb passed the 5' RACE reads through MiXCR, listing each CDR3 protein once. Counted here are about 610,000 distinct CDR3 sequences, about 18% occurring once; the ten biggest clones make up about 7.4%. Concerning this clonotype itself: Its target is not known.

The CDR3 contains 12 residues. The V end lost 3 bases, the J end lost 5 bases, and 8 bases lay between the germline ends. Germline V gives CDR1 GTSNPN, CDR2 SVGIG (reference sequence). This clonotype originated in an adult woman who had mild COVID-19 (a few samples of this study predate the infection). Cell type and time point are not known. Sample: PBMCs or a T cell subset sorted from them (not recorded which). The chain links TRBV30 to TRBJ2-1; D is ambiguous. The CDR3 reads CAWSPVHNEQFF. The CDR3 DNA sequence: TGTGCCTGGAGCCCCGTCCACAATGAGCAGTTCTTC.